One sample yielded the 23 T cell receptor beta chains listed below, sequenced in a study of T-cell reconstitution after alpha-beta-depleted transplantation in children. As it was prepared, the TCRbeta library received unique molecular identifiers. From the PCR reads, TCRdb called clonotypes with MiXCR, one entry per CDR3 protein. The sample yields more than 450,000 distinct CDR3 sequences, around 19% seen once. This specimen was PBMCs from the stem cell graft donor, taken from the stem cell graft. These receptors were taken from a human donor who donated a stem cell graft to a child with acute lymphoblastic leukemia.

The V gene is TRBV25-1, the J gene TRBJ2-7; D call uncertain. Germline assignment: CDR1 MGHDK and CDR2 SYGVNS. Trimming took 2 bases from V and 9 from J, leaving 14 bases between them. The CDR3 length is 13 residues. This chain's CDR3 is CASSERLQLGQYF. For the CDR3, the DNA is TGTGCCAGCAGTGAAAGGTTACAGCTTGGGCAGTACTTC.

This rearrangement joins TRBV29-1 to TRBJ2-1; perhaps D is TRBD1 or TRBD2 (6 bases each). The V gene lost 3 bases and the J gene lost 8 bases, with 26 bases spanning the gap. CDR1 is SQVTM and CDR2 is ANQGSEA in the germline V gene. This CDR3 spans 17 amino acids. CDR3 protein: CSVDPRDTSPGEDEQFF. In DNA, the CDR3 is TGCAGCGTTGACCCCCGGGACACGTCCCCGGGGGAGGATGAGCAGTTCTTC.

This chain's CDR3 is CASSFPRTSGISTDTQYF. The DNA of the CDR3 is TGTGCCAGCAGTTTCCCCCGGACTAGCGGGATTAGCACAGATACGCAGTATTTT. The gene calls are TRBV6-5 and TRBJ2-3, with TRBD2 matching 12 bases. The CDR3 spans 18 residues. The V gene end was trimmed by 4 bases and the J gene end by 0 bases; junction bases not matched to a gene: 8. Germline-derived CDR1 and CDR2 are MNHEY and SVGAGI.

This chain joins TRBV20-1 and TRBJ2-2, with TRBD2 matching over 15 bases. This CDR3 has 17 amino acids. Germline lookup yields CDR1 DFQATT and CDR2 SNEGSKA (reference sequence). Trimming cost V 4 bases and J 3 bases; bases outside gene matches: 6. The CDR3 region has the DNA TGCAGTGCTACCCGGACTAGCGGGAGGGCCGACACCGGGGAGCTGTTTTTT. Encoded protein: CSATRTSGRADTGELFF.

The rearrangement uses TRBV5-1 and TRBJ2-1; 8 positions match TRBD2. The J segment lost 6 bases and the V segment lost 1 base, leaving 12 bases of the junction unmatched. Germline V lookup: CDR1 SGHRS, CDR2 YFSETQ. CDR3 length: 17 residues. CDR3 sequence (DNA): TGCGCCAGCAGCTTGAACGAACGGGAGGGCCCATCCAATGAGCAGTTCTTC. This sequence encodes CASSLNEREGPSNEQFF.

This clonotype appeared a few times. The chain has TRBV3-1 and TRBJ2-3; 9 bases map to TRBD1. From germline, CDR1 is LGHDT and CDR2 YNNKEL (reference sequence). V shed 3 bases and J 6 bases; nucleotides not matched to a gene: 7. This CDR3 spans 15 amino acids. In DNA, the CDR3 is TGTGCCAGCAGCCACCCGACAGGGGGGTTGGATACGCAGTATTTT. It translates to CASSHPTGGLDTQYF.

This chain uses TRBV4-2 with TRBJ2-7, with 9 nucleotides matching TRBD2. Germline-derived CDR1 and CDR2 are LGHNA and YNFKEQ. V was clipped by 1 base and J by 5 bases; unmatched bases: 3. The CDR3 has 14 residues. CDR3: CASSQGPSGNEQYF. In nucleotides, the CDR3 is TGTGCCAGCAGCCAAGGACCTAGCGGGAACGAGCAGTACTTC.

This clonotype was found a few times. This chain joins TRBV29-1 and TRBJ2-7; D is ambiguous. Germline V gene data show CDR1 as SQVTM and CDR2 as ANQGSEA. This CDR3 has 15 amino acids. V was pared by 1 base and J by 0 bases, with 13 bases between. CDR3 protein: CSVEGAGPYSYEQYF. CDR3 sequence (DNA): TGCAGCGTTGAAGGGGCAGGTCCCTACTCCTACGAGCAGTACTTC.

This clonotype was counted between two and nine times. V is TRBV6-5 and J is TRBJ1-4, with unresolved D. This CDR3 is 14 amino acids long. The germline V gene encodes CDR1 MNHEY and CDR2 SVGAGI. The V gene lost 3 bases and the J gene lost 0 bases, with 5 bases spanning the gap. The CDR3, as DNA: TGTGCCAGCAGTTATCGCGCAACTAATGAAAAACTGTTTTTT. Its translation: CASSYRATNEKLFF.

This clonotype has more than one count but fewer than ten. V is TRBV29-1 and J is TRBJ2-1, with 8 bases matching TRBD1. The J segment lost 7 bases and the V segment lost 2 bases, leaving 10 bases of the junction unmatched. This CDR3 region has 15 residues. Germline V gives CDR1 SQVTM, CDR2 ANQGSEA. The CDR3 DNA is TGCAGCGTTGAACCCGGGACAGGATCTTATAATGAGCAGTTCTTC. This encodes CSVEPGTGSYNEQFF.

This clonotype was counted between two and nine times. The chain couples TRBV9 to TRBJ1-2, with D unresolved. The CDR3 has 12 residues. Trimming removed 3 bases at V and 6 bases at J, with 9 bases between. CDR1 SGDLS and CDR2 YYNGEE come from the germline V gene. As DNA, the CDR3 is TGTGCCAGCAGCGCGCCCTGGGATGGCTACACCTTC. Protein sequence: CASSAPWDGYTF.

This clonotype has only a few counts. The chain joins TRBV9 to TRBJ1-6, with 8 positions matching TRBD1. Unmatched junction bases numbered 6, after V lost 0 bases and J lost 10 bases. Germline CDR1 and CDR2: SGDLS and YYNGEE. The CDR3 has 15 amino acids. CDR3 in DNA: TGTGCCAGCAGCGTAGACGGACAGGGTGGCTCACCCCTCCACTTT. It is translated as CASSVDGQGGSPLHF. Complete variable domain (other parts from reference TRBV9 and TRBJ1-6): DSGVTQTPKHLITATGQRVTLRCSPRSGDLSVYWYQQSLDQGLQFLIQYYNGEERAKGNILERFSAQQFPDLHSELNLSSLELGDSALYFCASSVDGQGGSPLHFGNGTRLTVT.

J is TRBJ1-2 and V is TRBV29-1, with 8 bases that match TRBD1. Germline V gives CDR1 SQVTM, CDR2 ANQGSEA. Trimming at V came to 6 bases and at J to 2 bases, leaving 11 bases not matched to a gene. The CDR3 is 15 amino acids. The CDR3 DNA is TGCAGCGTCCCAACGGAGACAGGGGCAAACTATGGCTACACCTTC. The encoded protein is CSVPTETGANYGYTF.

V gene TRBV10-3 combines with J gene TRBJ2-7; tentatively, D is TRBD2 (5 bases). The CDR3 contains 14 residues. Trimming removed 6 bases at V and 2 bases at J, with 14 bases between. CDR1 is ENHRY, CDR2 SYGVKD, per germline. CDR3 sequence reads: CAIRTDGGAYEQYF. The CDR3 bases are TGTGCCATCAGGACCGACGGAGGAGCCTACGAGCAGTACTTC.

The V call is TRBV6-5, the J call TRBJ1-1; no reliable D call. This CDR3 contains 13 residues. Trimming left V 2 bases short and J 3 bases short, with 7 bases between. The germline CDR1 and CDR2 sequences are MNHEY and SVGAGI. The CDR3 region has the DNA TGTGCCAGCAGTTACAGAGGAGACACTGAAGCTTTCTTT. The encoded protein is CASSYRGDTEAFF.

This clonotype was detected only once. A read error may produce the germline difference seen at one junction end. V usage is TRBV3-1 and J usage is TRBJ2-1, with 9 positions matching TRBD2. Per the germline V gene, CDR1 is LGHDT and CDR2 is YNNKEL (reference sequence). The CDR3 loop spans 17 amino acids. In DNA, the CDR3 is TGTGCCAGCAGCCTTCTTCGCGGGAGGGTCACCTACAATGAGCACTTCTTC. Translated: CASSLLRGRVTYNEHFF.

The chain combines TRBV11-2 with TRBJ2-7; TRBD1 is a possible D gene (5 bases). The V end was cut by 3 bases, the J end by 3 bases, with 12 bases between. This CDR3 spans 14 amino acids. Germline V lookup: CDR1 SGHAT, CDR2 FQNNGV. In nucleotides, the CDR3 is TGTGCCAGCAGCTTGCAATTGGGGCACTACGAGCAGTACTTC. The encoded protein is CASSLQLGHYEQYF.

The sample holds a few counts of this clonotype. The V gene is TRBV7-2, the J gene TRBJ2-1; D ambiguous. This CDR3 has 14 residues. The germline V gene encodes CDR1 SGHTA and CDR2 FQGNSA. Trimming cost V 3 bases and J 6 bases, with 12 bases left between them. As DNA, the CDR3 is TGTGCCAGCAGCTTTGGCCCCAGCTTCAATGAGCAGTTCTTC. It yields the protein CASSFGPSFNEQFF. The full variable domain, rest sourced from reference TRBV7-2 and TRBJ2-1, is GAGVSQSPSNKVTEKGKDVELRCDPISGHTALYWYRQSLGQGLEFLIYFQGNSAPDKSGLPSDRFSAERTGGSVSTLTIQRTQQEDSAVYLCASSFGPSFNEQFFGPGTRLTVL.

This chain uses TRBV5-1 with TRBJ1-1; 7 bases line up with TRBD1. CDR3 length: 15 residues. The germline V gene has CDR1 SGHRS and CDR2 YFSETQ. After removal of 0 bases from V and 4 bases from J, the junction contained 6 bases not matched to a gene. CDR3 sequence: CASSLEGGGGTEAFF. CDR3 coding DNA: TGCGCCAGCAGCTTGGAAGGGGGCGGGGGCACTGAAGCTTTCTTT. Full variable domain (remainder filled in from reference TRBV5-1 and TRBJ1-1): KAGVTQTPRYLIKTRGQQVTLSCSPISGHRSVSWYQQTPGQGLQFLFEYFSETQRNKGNFPGRFSGRQFSNSRSEMNVSTLELGDSALYLCASSLEGGGGTEAFFGQGTRLTVV.

This clonotype came up a few times. This sequence joins TRBV19 and TRBJ2-1; TRBD2 agrees at 9 bases. CDR1 is LNHDA and CDR2 is SQIVND in the germline V gene (reference sequence). This CDR3 has 15 amino acids. V shed 10 bases, J shed 9 bases, and the junction held 16 bases outside the gene matches. The CDR3 DNA is TGTGCCACCTCCGGGACTAGCCCCACGACTGGTGAGCAGTTCTTC. Translating it yields CATSGTSPTTGEQFF.

Here the CDR3 reads CSALNRGRGDTQYF. The CDR3 region has the DNA TGCAGCGCCCTAAACAGGGGGCGCGGAGATACGCAGTATTTT. The chain combines TRBV29-1 with TRBJ2-3; 9 bases are shared with TRBD1. The junction had 10 bases not matched to a gene; V was cut back by 7 bases and J by 5 bases. The germline CDR1 and CDR2 sequences are SQVTM and ANQGSEA. This CDR3 region has 14 residues.

This clonotype came up many times. The V gene is TRBV4-1, the J gene TRBJ2-4, with 12 nucleotides matching TRBD2. CDR1 is MGHRA and CDR2 is YSYEKL in the germline V gene. Germline trimming cut 1 base from V and 0 bases from J; bases unmatched to any gene: 10. There are 20 residues in the CDR3. CDR3 residues: CASSQAPLAGGSGAKNIQYF. CDR3 DNA: TGCGCCAGCAGCCAAGCCCCACTAGCGGGAGGATCGGGAGCCAAAAACATTCAGTACTTC.

The J gene is TRBJ1-4, the V gene TRBV20-1, with D tentatively TRBD1 (5 bases). The CDR3 runs 16 residues. Trimming stripped 0 bases from V and 8 bases from J, with 19 bases between. CDR1 is DFQATT, CDR2 SNEGSKA, per germline (reference sequence). The CDR3 nucleotides read TGCAGTGCTAGAGAGACCGTGAGGGGTATCGGAGAAAAACTGTTTTTT. Protein sequence: CSARETVRGIGEKLFF.